This T cell receptor (beta chain) was sequenced in a study of OX40 agonist ivuxolimab in advanced cancers. Comments on this clone: Its cognate antigen is unknown.

Sampling of blood occurred at baseline, cycle 4 day 1, and cycle 7 day 1. Profiling relied on immunoSEQ multiplex PCR, and the TCRdb table lists in-frame clones only, not all of them. The sample contains 45,000 to 65,000 clones, more than 80% of which appear only once. The CDR3 covers 11 residues. V lost 1 base and J 3 bases, leaving 1 base between the germline ends. The germline V gene encodes CDR1 DFQATT and CDR2 SNEGSKA (reference sequence). Whole-study findings and limits: Among the lowest levels of clonal expansion were found in partial responders at 0.1-3.0 mg/kg. Fewer expanded clones were found on average in CD4+ than in CD8+ T cells. Clonal expansion by week 6 occurred in CD4+ and CD8+ blood T cells (at 0.1 to 3.0 mg/kg).

The chain links TRBV20-1 to TRBJ1-3; D unclear. The receptor was isolated from an adult with an advanced solid tumor such as melanoma, head and neck, liver or kidney cancer. The sample here was CD4+ or CD8+ T cells sorted from blood, taken in a trial of the OX40 agonist ivuxolimab. The CDR3 coding sequence is TGCAGTGCTAGAGTTGGAAACACCATATATTTT. Translated, it gives CSARVGNTIYF.